This TCR beta chain was recorded in a study of yellow fever vaccine responses in identical twins. Overall study findings and caveats: Twins' vaccine T cell response reportedly gave the appearance of partial convergence and partial personalization.

On this clonotype itself: The antigen is unknown.

TCRdb redid the calling of the RT-PCR reads with MiXCR, one entry per CDR3 protein. The sample lists nearly 7,000 distinct CDR3 sequences, about 83% seen once, with around 3.4% in the top ten. Trimming removed 3 bases at V and 2 bases at J, with 4 bases between. The CDR3 covers 12 residues. The V gene is TRBV12-3 or TRBV12-4, the J gene TRBJ2-5, with D unresolved. The clonotype was recovered from a woman between 18 and 30 years old who received the yellow fever vaccine. Source: T cells from blood (PBMCs), unsorted or a sorted subset (not recorded which), taken before or after yellow fever vaccination (not recorded which). The CDR3 DNA sequence: TGTGCCAGCAGTTTTGTACAAGAGACCCAGTACTTC. This codes for CASSFVQETQYF.